This TCR beta chain emerged from a study of blood T cell repertoires in COVID-19 (dated by TCRdb to about 2020). Context from the whole study: The collaborator samples originated in the United States, Italy and Spain and spanned the acute and convalescent phases of COVID-19. The material from the prospective study consisted of cDNA or gDNA derived from T cells, B-cell-depleted T cells, or PBMCs. The dataset comprised deeply sampled blood TCRbeta repertoires from subjects exposed to, actively infected with, or recovered from COVID-19. The repertoires were made available in a free public database intended to serve as a resource for research on the immune response to SARS-CoV-2. The samples were drawn from the first 160 participants of the ongoing ImmuneRACE study and from some 1,300 subjects provided by 6 global collaborators. Sample metadata almost always included a de-identified subject ID, COVID-19 status, age in years and sex. Where available, HLA class I and class II types were obtained from metadata supplied by the sample provider rather than from assay-based typing.

In Seattle, one collaborating source enrolled patients while the infection was active and tracked those patients longitudinally over the course of disease. The collaborating institutions used their own protocols to collect whole blood in K2EDTA tubes. For TCRbeta analysis, collaborator samples were shipped as frozen whole blood, as isolated PBMCs, or as DNA extracted from either sample type. Ends trimmed: V by 4 bases, J by 4 bases; bases unmatched to a gene: 5. The CDR3 runs 15 residues from the cysteine to the phenylalanine. Only the CDR3 region is kept as DNA, spanning 45 bases read in frame from base 1. The germline V gene specifies SGHRS as CDR1 and YFSETQ as CDR2. General findings and caveats noted by the study authors: The amount of clinical and demographic metadata varied by source and participant and was provided uncurated.

The immunoSEQ Assay, a bias-controlled multiplex PCR, was used to amplify TCRbeta CDR3 regions from genomic DNA. In the original analysis: Within the assay, amplification of reference gene primers was used to estimate how many nucleated cells each sample contained. To quantify the absolute abundance of each unique TCRbeta CDR3 rearrangement, sequence reads were collapsed and filtered. For each sample, productive Simpson clonality was calculated by taking the square root of Simpson's diversity index across productive rearrangements. TCRdb took over this immuneACCESS table, retaining in-frame rearrangements with V and J assigned. Such tables are incomplete; in checked studies, under half of the missing clones stem from an unresolved V gene, and the remainder is unexplained. The V and J calls and the clone size are those of that table, but D and trimming were determined from the DNA. This sample is represented by under 200,000 clones; approximately 85% of them were singletons. The leading ten clones occupy around 8.1% of the sample.

As regards this clone: Its cognate antigen has yet to be identified. Base qualities are missing; no much larger clone stands one base away.

The sequence joins TRBV5-1 to TRBJ2-1; 10 central bases correspond to TRBD1. The sequence was collected from a woman aged 55-69 years with COVID-19, enrolled during active disease. Sequenced material: peripheral blood. The DNA reads TGCGCCAGCAGCCCGACAGGGGGCCCGTACAATGAGCAGTTCTTC. This encodes CASSPTGGPYNEQFF.